A selection of T cell receptor beta chains follows, all from one sample in a study of blood T cell repertoires in COVID-19. Clones were read by immunoSEQ multiplex PCR, and TCRdb kept only the in-frame ones, dropping some. The sample records 81,000 or so clones, about 89% being singletons. The sequenced sample was peripheral blood. Receptors originate from a man between 65 and 85 years old with active or convalescent COVID-19. CDR3s include the opening cysteine and the closing phenylalanine or tryptophan. The D gene is left open where the match is weak. Rows may omit the clone size; those that give it use once, few, many or a size class.

V gene	clone size	D gene	J gene	CDR3 protein	CDR3 DNA
TRBV7-2	-	TRBD1	TRBJ1-4	CASSPEDRGDEKLFF	TGTGCCAGCAGCCCAGAGGACAGGGGGGATGAAAAACTGTTTTTT
TRBV27	-	TRBD1	TRBJ2-3	CASWDRGDNADTQYF	TGTGCCAGTTGGGACAGGGGGGACAATGCAGATACGCAGTATTTT
TRBV30	-	-	TRBJ1-2	CAWSPMNYGYTF	TGTGCCTGGAGTCCCATGAACTATGGCTACACCTTC
TRBV19	-	-	TRBJ1-5	CASNLWRINQPQHF	TGTGCCAGTAACTTATGGCGGATCAATCAGCCCCAGCATTTT
TRBV6-5	-	TRBD1	TRBJ2-1	CASRRGDRGNEQFF	TGTGCCAGCAGACGGGGCGACAGGGGCAATGAGCAGTTCTTC
TRBV7-2	once	TRBD1	TRBJ1-1	CASSLNGQGVNTEAFF	TGTGCCAGCAGCTTAAACGGACAGGGAGTGAACACTGAAGCTTTCTTT
TRBV30	-	TRBD1	TRBJ1-4	CAWRGQGWIEKLFF	TGTGCCTGGAGAGGACAGGGCTGGATTGAAAAACTGTTTTTT
TRBV28	-	TRBD1	TRBJ1-5	CASSPTDRGGYGPQHF	TGTGCCAGCAGTCCCACGGACAGGGGGGGGTATGGTCCCCAGCATTTT
TRBV30	-	-	TRBJ1-1	CAWSVMRDTEAFF	TGTGCCTGGAGTGTAATGCGGGACACTGAAGCTTTCTTT
TRBV4-3	-	TRBD2	TRBJ2-5	CASSQDAGGLKQETQYF	TGCGCCAGCAGCCAAGATGCGGGGGGGCTAAAGCAAGAGACCCAGTACTTC
TRBV28	-	-	TRBJ1-2	CASSLLSQGINYGYTF	TGTGCCAGCAGTTTATTGAGCCAGGGGATTAACTATGGCTACACCTTC
TRBV9	-	TRBD1	TRBJ1-3	CASSGGTGAGNTIYF	TGTGCCAGCAGCGGCGGGACAGGGGCCGGAAACACCATATATTTT
TRBV7-2	-	TRBD1	TRBJ1-2	CASSTGQGASYGYTF	TGTGCCAGCAGCACGGGACAGGGGGCGAGCTATGGCTACACCTTC
TRBV9	-	TRBD2	TRBJ2-4	CASSVSLGAGDIQYF	TGTGCCAGCAGCGTGTCTTTAGGGGCGGGGGACATTCAGTACTTC
TRBV10-3	-	TRBD1	TRBJ2-1	CAISAGTGVLNEQFF	TGTGCCATCAGTGCCGGGACAGGGGTGTTGAATGAGCAGTTCTTC
TRBV7-9	-	TRBD2	TRBJ2-3	CASSLALSGGAYTQYF	TGTGCCAGCAGCTTAGCGCTCAGCGGGGGGGCTTATACGCAGTATTTT
TRBV5-4	-	TRBD2	TRBJ2-2	CASSPAAGGFTGELFF	TGTGCCAGCAGCCCTGCGGCGGGGGGGTTCACCGGGGAGCTGTTTTTT
TRBV2	-	-	TRBJ1-5	CASTDSNQPQHF	TGTGCCAGCACCGACAGTAATCAGCCCCAGCATTTT
TRBV5-4	-	-	TRBJ1-2	CASSAPANYGYTF	TGTGCCAGCAGTGCCCCGGCTAACTATGGCTACACCTTC